This T cell receptor beta chain is drawn from a study of blood T cell repertoires in COVID-19. Whole-study context: The study drew acute and convalescent COVID-19 samples from the United States, Italy and Spain. Nucleic acid was either cDNA or gDNA, and it came from T cells, B-cell-depleted T cells, or PBMCs.

Original data processing: Estimation of nucleated cell counts was performed using reference gene primer amplification. Assay: immunoSEQ multiplex PCR; the TCRdb copy retains only in-frame clones and omits some. D and trimming come from the DNA, and the V and J calls and clone size come from that table. The sample shows approximately 70,000 clones, roughly 87% of them seen only once. The sequence was collected from a human donor in a cohort sampled during active COVID-19. The material sequenced was peripheral blood.

The CDR3 DNA sequence: TGTGCCAGCAGACCAGAAAACATGAACACTGAAGCTTTCTTT. This encodes CASRPENMNTEAFF. The chain is built from TRBV5-8 and TRBJ1-1; D is unresolved. The CDR3 spans 14 residues. Germline CDR1 is SGHTS and CDR2 is YDEGEE. Trimming removed 5 bases at V and 0 bases at J, with 11 bases between. Based on the CDR3 plus reference TRBV5-8 and TRBJ1-1, the full variable domain is EAGVTQSPTHLIKTRGQQATLRCSPISGHTSVYWYQQALGLGLQFLLWYDEGEERNRGNFPPRFSGRQFPNYSSELNVNALELEDSALYLCASRPENMNTEAFFGQGTRLTVV.